Listed here is a single T cell receptor (beta chain). Germline trimming cut 4 bases from V and 8 bases from J; bases unmatched to any gene: 5. The CDR3 length is 14 residues. The germline gives CDR1 SGHRS, CDR2 YFSETQ. The sample is drawn from a study of blood T cell repertoires in COVID-19. TCRdb's copy holds only in-frame clones and misses some; the assay was immunoSEQ multiplex PCR. The table includes approximately 110,000 clones, roughly four fifths detected once. Followed longitudinally, the Seattle patients had been enrolled during active infection. This clonotype originated in a man older than 75 with COVID-19, enrolled during active disease. The sequencing sample was made of peripheral blood. The V gene is TRBV5-1, the J gene TRBJ2-7; 14 nucleotides align to TRBD2. The CDR3 reads CASSQTSGRAQQYF. In DNA, the CDR3 is TGCGCCAGCAGCCAGACTAGCGGGAGGGCCCAGCAGTACTTC. Full variable domain (remainder filled in from reference TRBV5-1 and TRBJ2-7): KAGVTQTPRYLIKTRGQQVTLSCSPISGHRSVSWYQQTPGQGLQFLFEYFSETQRNKGNFPGRFSGRQFSNSRSEMNVSTLELGDSALYLCASSQTSGRAQQYFGPGTRLTVT.